This T cell receptor beta chain was found in a study of beta chain features in type 1 diabetes. Study findings and constraints: Lower insertion and higher deletion counts appeared at VDJ junctions in type 1 diabetes patients.

Reverse transcription of all isolated RNA meant that expressed TCRB transcripts were sequenced. Method: immunoSEQ multiplex PCR; TCRdb's copy keeps in-frame clones and lacks some. The sample includes 110,000 to 150,000 clones, about a tenth of them seen just once. Comments on this clone: No antigen is known for it.

Germline CDR1 SGHAT, CDR2 FQNNGV. The V end was cut by 1 base, the J end by 7 bases, with 8 bases between. There are 13 residues in the CDR3. The sample was central memory CD4+ T cells from blood. The chain links TRBV11-2 to TRBJ1-5; D perhaps matches TRBD1 (5 bases). The sequence was collected from a young man in good health. The CDR3 DNA reads TGTGCCAGCAGCTTAGGCAGGGAACAGCCCCAGCATTTT. It codes for CASSLGREQPQHF.